Listed below are T cell receptor beta chains from one sample, sequenced in a study of graft-versus-host responses after intestinal transplantation. Clones were sequenced by immunoSEQ multiplex PCR, and TCRdb holds only the in-frame ones, with some missing. The sample lists over 90,000 clones; roughly 90% were seen once. The antigens for these receptors are not known. Sample: unstimulated CD8+ T cells sorted from spleen or lymph node cells, taken before intestinal transplant. The receptors shown here come from a human donor who received an intestinal transplant. CDR3s include the opening cysteine and the closing phenylalanine or tryptophan. Fields, in order: CDR3 length, V gene, D gene, clone size, J gene, CDR3 DNA, CDR3 protein. D genes are given only for firm matches. Expanded clones get a size class; other rows say once, few or many, or leave the size out.

cdr3_length: 15; v_call: TRBV4-1; d_call: -; clone_size: few; j_call: TRBJ2-3; cdr3_nt: TGCGCCAGCAGCCTCCGAGAGTCTCGCACAGATACGCAGTATTTT; cdr3_aa: CASSLRESRTDTQYF
cdr3_length: 15; v_call: TRBV5-1; d_call: TRBD1; clone_size: -; j_call: TRBJ2-7; cdr3_nt: TGCGCCAGCAGCTTCCAGACAGGGAGCTCCTACGAGCAGTACTTC; cdr3_aa: CASSFQTGSSYEQYF
cdr3_length: 15; v_call: TRBV5-4; d_call: TRBD2; clone_size: -; j_call: TRBJ2-3; cdr3_nt: TGTGCCAGCAGCTTGGGACTAGCGGTCACAGATACGCAGTATTTT; cdr3_aa: CASSLGLAVTDTQYF
cdr3_length: 17; v_call: TRBV28; d_call: TRBD1; clone_size: -; j_call: TRBJ2-1; cdr3_nt: TGTGCCAGCAGTGGATCATCCGGGACAGGGTTTCTCGGTGAGCAGTTCTTC; cdr3_aa: CASSGSSGTGFLGEQFF
cdr3_length: 16; v_call: TRBV5-1; d_call: -; clone_size: -; j_call: TRBJ2-1; cdr3_nt: TGCGCCAGCAGCTTGAGTAGCGGCCACTCCTACAATGAGCAGTTCTTC; cdr3_aa: CASSLSSGHSYNEQFF
cdr3_length: 15; v_call: TRBV2; d_call: -; clone_size: few; j_call: TRBJ2-1; cdr3_nt: TGTGCCAGCAGTGCTGGTCGGAGCTCCTACAATGAGCAGTTCTTC; cdr3_aa: CASSAGRSSYNEQFF
cdr3_length: 13; v_call: TRBV27; d_call: TRBD1; clone_size: -; j_call: TRBJ1-2; cdr3_nt: TGTGCCAGCAGTTTAACAGGGGGCGGTGGCTACACCTTC; cdr3_aa: CASSLTGGGGYTF
cdr3_length: 14; v_call: TRBV5-4; d_call: -; clone_size: -; j_call: TRBJ2-5; cdr3_nt: TGTGCCAGCAGTTCTCCGGGTCTTCAAGAGACCCAGTACTTC; cdr3_aa: CASSSPGLQETQYF
cdr3_length: 15; v_call: TRBV5-4; d_call: TRBD1; clone_size: -; j_call: TRBJ2-7; cdr3_nt: TGTGCCAGCAGCTGGGGACAGGGGAGCTCCTACGAGCAGTACTTC; cdr3_aa: CASSWGQGSSYEQYF
cdr3_length: 18; v_call: TRBV2; d_call: TRBD1; clone_size: -; j_call: TRBJ2-7; cdr3_nt: TGTGCCAGCAGTGAAAGTCTAGGGTGGGGACAGGGGCTCAACGAGCAGTACTTC; cdr3_aa: CASSESLGWGQGLNEQYF
cdr3_length: 13; v_call: TRBV10-3; d_call: TRBD1; clone_size: -; j_call: TRBJ2-7; cdr3_nt: TGTGCCATGGGGACAGGGGCCCCCTACGAGCAGTACTTC; cdr3_aa: CAMGTGAPYEQYF
cdr3_length: 16; v_call: TRBV28; d_call: TRBD2; clone_size: -; j_call: TRBJ2-1; cdr3_nt: TGTGCCAGCAGTTTGCGTGGGCGGGAGAAGGACAATGAGCAGTTCTTC; cdr3_aa: CASSLRGREKDNEQFF
cdr3_length: 14; v_call: TRBV7-6; d_call: TRBD1; clone_size: -; j_call: TRBJ2-3; cdr3_nt: TGTGCCAGCAGTCGGACAGGGGGCACAGATACGCAGTATTTT; cdr3_aa: CASSRTGGTDTQYF
cdr3_length: 18; v_call: TRBV7-9; d_call: -; clone_size: -; j_call: TRBJ2-1; cdr3_nt: TGTGCCAGCAGCTTATTACCGACAATTCAGAGCTCCTACAATGAGCAGTTCTTC; cdr3_aa: CASSLLPTIQSSYNEQFF
cdr3_length: 17; v_call: TRBV7-9; d_call: -; clone_size: -; j_call: TRBJ2-1; cdr3_nt: TGTGCCAGCAGTTTCCCCTTCCGGAGTGGCTCCTACAATGAGCAGTTCTTC; cdr3_aa: CASSFPFRSGSYNEQFF
cdr3_length: 13; v_call: TRBV19; d_call: -; clone_size: -; j_call: TRBJ1-1; cdr3_nt: TGTGCCAGTAGTACCGACACGAACACTGAAGCTTTCTTT; cdr3_aa: CASSTDTNTEAFF
cdr3_length: 15; v_call: TRBV7-2; d_call: TRBD1; clone_size: -; j_call: TRBJ1-1; cdr3_nt: TGTGCCAGCAGCTTTGACAGGGGATCCGGCACTGAAGCTTTCTTT; cdr3_aa: CASSFDRGSGTEAFF
cdr3_length: 14; v_call: TRBV19; d_call: -; clone_size: -; j_call: TRBJ2-7; cdr3_nt: TGTGCCAGTAGTATTGGGGGCGGGCCTTACGAGCAGTACTTC; cdr3_aa: CASSIGGGPYEQYF
cdr3_length: 15; v_call: TRBV4-1; d_call: -; clone_size: once; j_call: TRBJ1-5; cdr3_nt: TGCGCCAGCAGCCAAGGACATTATAGCAATCAGCCCCAGCATTTT; cdr3_aa: CASSQGHYSNQPQHF
cdr3_length: 16; v_call: TRBV4-1; d_call: TRBD2; clone_size: -; j_call: TRBJ2-2; cdr3_nt: TGCGCCAGCAGCCAAGTTCTTAGCGGGAGTACCGGGGAGCTGTTTTTT; cdr3_aa: CASSQVLSGSTGELFF
cdr3_length: 15; v_call: TRBV4-1; d_call: -; clone_size: -; j_call: TRBJ1-1; cdr3_nt: TGCGCCAGCAGCAGAGGGATGCAGGAAAGAACTGAAGCTTTCTTT; cdr3_aa: CASSRGMQERTEAFF
cdr3_length: 16; v_call: TRBV15; d_call: TRBD1; clone_size: -; j_call: TRBJ2-7; cdr3_nt: TGTGCCACCAGCCCCGTACTGGGACAGGGGGGCTACGAGCAGTACTTC; cdr3_aa: CATSPVLGQGGYEQYF
cdr3_length: 16; v_call: TRBV7-6; d_call: TRBD1; clone_size: -; j_call: TRBJ1-1; cdr3_nt: TGTGCCAGCAGCTTAGCGCCGGGACAGGGGGGAGGTGAAGCTTTCTTT; cdr3_aa: CASSLAPGQGGGEAFF
cdr3_length: 16; v_call: TRBV27; d_call: TRBD2; clone_size: -; j_call: TRBJ2-2; cdr3_nt: TGTGCCAGCAGTTTAGGGCTAGCGGGCTACACCGGGGAGCTGTTTTTT; cdr3_aa: CASSLGLAGYTGELFF
cdr3_length: 14; v_call: TRBV6-5; d_call: -; clone_size: -; j_call: TRBJ2-7; cdr3_nt: TGTGCCAGCAGTTACGGTCCATCAGCCTACGAGCAGTACTTC; cdr3_aa: CASSYGPSAYEQYF
cdr3_length: 13; v_call: TRBV6-1; d_call: -; clone_size: -; j_call: TRBJ2-7; cdr3_nt: TGTGCCAGCAGCACCAGGGTTCTCTACGAGCAGTACTTC; cdr3_aa: CASSTRVLYEQYF
cdr3_length: 15; v_call: TRBV7-8; d_call: -; clone_size: -; j_call: TRBJ1-5; cdr3_nt: TGTGCCAGCAGCCTGCAGGGGAATAGCAATCAGCCCCAGCATTTT; cdr3_aa: CASSLQGNSNQPQHF
cdr3_length: 15; v_call: TRBV5-5; d_call: TRBD1; clone_size: -; j_call: TRBJ1-3; cdr3_nt: TGTGCCAGCAGCGTCCCCAGGGGGCTTGGAAACACCATATATTTT; cdr3_aa: CASSVPRGLGNTIYF
cdr3_length: 12; v_call: TRBV9; d_call: -; clone_size: -; j_call: TRBJ1-2; cdr3_nt: TGTGCCAGCAGCGGGGAGACCACCACCTACACCTTC; cdr3_aa: CASSGETTTYTF
cdr3_length: 16; v_call: TRBV2; d_call: -; clone_size: -; j_call: TRBJ2-7; cdr3_nt: TGTGCCAGCAGTGAAGATTCCGGGACAAAGGCCTACGAGCAGTACTTC; cdr3_aa: CASSEDSGTKAYEQYF
cdr3_length: 13; v_call: TRBV6-5; d_call: TRBD1; clone_size: few; j_call: TRBJ1-1; cdr3_nt: TGTGCCAGCAGTGACAGGGCAGGCACTGAAGCTTTCTTT; cdr3_aa: CASSDRAGTEAFF
cdr3_length: 15; v_call: TRBV7-9; d_call: TRBD1; clone_size: once; j_call: TRBJ1-4; cdr3_nt: TGTGCCAGCAGCGACGGGGACAGAACTAATGAAAAACTGTTTTTT; cdr3_aa: CASSDGDRTNEKLFF
cdr3_length: 16; v_call: TRBV4-1; d_call: -; clone_size: -; j_call: TRBJ1-2; cdr3_nt: TGCGCCAGCAGCCAGGCATACCCTGGACAGACCTATGGCCACACCTTC; cdr3_aa: CASSQAYPGQTYGHTF
cdr3_length: 18; v_call: TRBV4-3; d_call: TRBD1; clone_size: once; j_call: TRBJ1-1; cdr3_nt: TGCGCCAGCAGCCAAGAAGGGTTCGGACAGGGAGGGAACACTGAAGCTTTCTTT; cdr3_aa: CASSQEGFGQGGNTEAFF
cdr3_length: 13; v_call: TRBV18; d_call: TRBD1; clone_size: -; j_call: TRBJ1-1; cdr3_nt: TGTGCCAGCTCATCGACAGGGGGCCGTGAAGCTTTCTTT; cdr3_aa: CASSSTGGREAFF
cdr3_length: 13; v_call: TRBV15; d_call: -; clone_size: -; j_call: TRBJ2-5; cdr3_nt: TGTGCCACCAGCTCTAGGGGGTCAGAGACCCAGTACTTC; cdr3_aa: CATSSRGSETQYF
cdr3_length: 14; v_call: TRBV7-9; d_call: TRBD1; clone_size: -; j_call: TRBJ2-7; cdr3_nt: TGTGCCAGCAGCTCGACAGGGCCCTCCTACGAGCAGTACTTC; cdr3_aa: CASSSTGPSYEQYF
cdr3_length: 16; v_call: TRBV5-1; d_call: -; clone_size: few; j_call: TRBJ1-4; cdr3_nt: TGCGCCAGCAGCCCTACAGGGATTGTCATAAATGAAAAACTGTTTTTT; cdr3_aa: CASSPTGIVINEKLFF
cdr3_length: 14; v_call: TRBV6-5; d_call: -; clone_size: -; j_call: TRBJ1-4; cdr3_nt: TGTGCCAGCAGTTACTCGGCGGGTAATGAAAAACTGTTTTTT; cdr3_aa: CASSYSAGNEKLFF
cdr3_length: 14; v_call: TRBV6-5; d_call: -; clone_size: -; j_call: TRBJ2-5; cdr3_nt: TGTGCCAGCAGTTACTCTGCGGGATTTGAGACCCAGTACTTC; cdr3_aa: CASSYSAGFETQYF
cdr3_length: 14; v_call: TRBV19; d_call: -; clone_size: -; j_call: TRBJ1-1; cdr3_nt: TGTGCCAGTAGTTGGGCGGGGACGAACACTGAAGCTTTCTTT; cdr3_aa: CASSWAGTNTEAFF
cdr3_length: 13; v_call: TRBV6-5; d_call: -; clone_size: -; j_call: TRBJ2-3; cdr3_nt: TGTGCCAGCCGCGGCAGGGGAACAGATACGCAGTATTTT; cdr3_aa: CASRGRGTDTQYF